The TCR beta chain under discussion was sequenced for a study of cytomegalovirus exposure and HLA in healthy donors. The CDR3 runs 16 residues. Points from the study as a whole: Some V segments could not be told apart, so they were left out, TRBV6-2 and TRBV6-3 among them.

Remarks on this clone: The target antigen is unknown.

Primers included in the PCR were 60 Vbeta and 13 Jbeta primers. Sequencing used immunoSEQ multiplex PCR; TCRdb keeps in-frame clones, though not all of them. The sample holds over 150,000 clones, 70% to 80% seen once. The chain couples TRBV21-1 to TRBJ1-2; the table names TRBD1, a call not compared with the DNA. TRBV21-1 is reported as a pseudogene. This TCR was sampled from a man aged 35 to 55 in good health and CMV-seronegative. Sequenced: PBMCs. This CDR3 is CASSKLTGTAYYGYTF. The CDR3 DNA reads as TGTGCCAGCAGCAAACTTACCGGGACAGCCTACTATGGCTACACCTTC.